This T cell receptor beta chain stems from a study of blood T cell repertoires in COVID-19. The table came from immunoSEQ multiplex PCR; TCRdb's copy has only in-frame clones and leaves some out. This sample yields almost 200,000 clones, of which roughly 90% are seen a single time; around 8% belongs to the top ten. Individuals aged about 18 to 89 years were recruited from approximately 22 US areas. Recovered Cohort 3 donors showed two negative PCRs, clearance, or symptom resolution. V lost 4 bases, J lost 4 bases, and 15 bases lay in between. Germline CDR1 and CDR2: SGHRS and YFSETQ. CDR3 length: 14 amino acids.

The chain carries TRBV5-1 and TRBJ2-7; maybe TRBD2 (7 bases). The sequence derives from a woman aged 18-29 years who had recovered from COVID-19. Material for sequencing was PBMCs or T cells enriched from blood (not recorded which). CDR3 sequence (DNA): TGCGCCAGCAGCATGGACGGGGGGCTGTACGAGCAGTACTTC. Its translation: CASSMDGGLYEQYF. Combining the CDR3 with reference TRBV5-1 and TRBJ2-7 gives the whole variable domain KAGVTQTPRYLIKTRGQQVTLSCSPISGHRSVSWYQQTPGQGLQFLFEYFSETQRNKGNFPGRFSGRQFSNSRSEMNVSTLELGDSALYLCASSMDGGLYEQYFGPGTRLTVT.